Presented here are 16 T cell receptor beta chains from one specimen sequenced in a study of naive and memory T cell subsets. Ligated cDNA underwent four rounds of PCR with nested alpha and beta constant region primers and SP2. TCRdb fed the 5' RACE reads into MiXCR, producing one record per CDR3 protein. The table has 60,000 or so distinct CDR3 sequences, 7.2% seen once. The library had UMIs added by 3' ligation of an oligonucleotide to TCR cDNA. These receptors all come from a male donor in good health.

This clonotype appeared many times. CDR3 protein: CASGRSDSRNTIYF. CDR3 DNA sequence: TGTGCCAGTGGACGCTCGGACAGTAGAAACACCATATATTTT. The chain uses TRBV12-3 or TRBV12-4 and TRBJ1-3; D perhaps matches TRBD1 (6 bases). The CDR3 is 14 residues long. V dropped 9 bases and J dropped 5 bases, with 17 bases sitting between them.

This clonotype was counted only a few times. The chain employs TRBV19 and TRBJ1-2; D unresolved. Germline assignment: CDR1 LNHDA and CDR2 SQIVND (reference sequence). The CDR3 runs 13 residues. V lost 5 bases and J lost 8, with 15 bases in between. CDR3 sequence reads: CASSPMEGGGYTF. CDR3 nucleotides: TGTGCCAGTAGTCCCATGGAGGGAGGCGGCTACACCTTC.

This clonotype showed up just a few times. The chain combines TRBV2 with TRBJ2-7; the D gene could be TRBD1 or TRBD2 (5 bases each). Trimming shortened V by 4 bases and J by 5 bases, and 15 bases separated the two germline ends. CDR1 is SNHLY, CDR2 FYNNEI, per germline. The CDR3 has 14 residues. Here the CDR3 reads CASSGAGRSDEQYF. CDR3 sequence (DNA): TGTGCCAGCAGTGGGGCAGGGAGATCGGACGAGCAGTACTTC.

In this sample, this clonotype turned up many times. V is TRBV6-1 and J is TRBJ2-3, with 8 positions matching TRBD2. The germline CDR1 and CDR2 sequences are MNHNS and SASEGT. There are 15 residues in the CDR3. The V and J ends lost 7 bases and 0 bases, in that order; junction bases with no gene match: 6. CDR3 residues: CASNLLAASTDTQYF. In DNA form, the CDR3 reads TGTGCCAGCAATTTACTAGCGGCTAGCACAGATACGCAGTATTTT.

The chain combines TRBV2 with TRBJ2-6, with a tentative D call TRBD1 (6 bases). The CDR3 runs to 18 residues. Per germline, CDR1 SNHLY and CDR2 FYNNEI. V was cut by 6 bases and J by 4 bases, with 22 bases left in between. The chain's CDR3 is CASRGQGALRWGANVLTF. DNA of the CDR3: TGTGCCAGCAGGGGACAAGGGGCCCTACGGTGGGGGGCCAACGTCCTGACTTTC. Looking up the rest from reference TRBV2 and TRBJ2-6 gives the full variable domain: EPEVTQTPSHQVTQMGQEVILRCVPISNHLYFYWYRQILGQKVEFLVSFYNNEISEKSEIFDDQFSVERPDGSNFTLKIRSTKLEDSAMYFCASRGQGALRWGANVLTFGAGSRLTVL.

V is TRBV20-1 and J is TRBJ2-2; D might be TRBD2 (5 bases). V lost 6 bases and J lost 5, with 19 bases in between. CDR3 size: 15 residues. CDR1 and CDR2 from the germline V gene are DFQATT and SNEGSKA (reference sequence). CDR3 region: CSAQRTGSRTGELFF. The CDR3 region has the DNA TGCAGTGCCCAAAGAACGGGAAGTAGAACCGGGGAGCTGTTTTTT.

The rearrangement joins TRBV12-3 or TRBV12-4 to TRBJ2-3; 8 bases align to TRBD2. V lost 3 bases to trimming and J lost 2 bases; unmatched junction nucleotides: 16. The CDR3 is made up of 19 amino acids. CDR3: CASSLIVPHPTSVTDTQYF. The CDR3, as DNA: TGTGCCAGCAGTTTGATTGTACCTCATCCGACTAGCGTCACAGATACGCAGTATTTT.

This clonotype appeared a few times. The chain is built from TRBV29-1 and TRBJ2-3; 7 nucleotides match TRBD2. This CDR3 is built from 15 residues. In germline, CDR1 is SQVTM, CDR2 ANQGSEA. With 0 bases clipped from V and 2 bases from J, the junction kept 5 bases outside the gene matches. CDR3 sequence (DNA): TGCAGCGTTGAAGATCAGGGAGGGGTCACAGATACGCAGTATTTT. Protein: CSVEDQGGVTDTQYF.

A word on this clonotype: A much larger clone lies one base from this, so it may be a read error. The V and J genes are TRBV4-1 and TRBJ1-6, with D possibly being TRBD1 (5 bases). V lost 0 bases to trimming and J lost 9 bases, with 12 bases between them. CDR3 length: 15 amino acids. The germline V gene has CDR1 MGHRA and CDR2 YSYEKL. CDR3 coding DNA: TGCGCCAGCAGCCAAGAAGACAGTGGAACTTCACCCCTCCACTTT. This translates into CASSQEDSGTSPLHF.

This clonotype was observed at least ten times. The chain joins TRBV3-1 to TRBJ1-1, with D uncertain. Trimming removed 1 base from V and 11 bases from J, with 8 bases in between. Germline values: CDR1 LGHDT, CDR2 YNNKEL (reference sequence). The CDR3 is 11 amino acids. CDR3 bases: TGTGCCAGCAGCCAAGGGGGTGGGGCTTTCTTT. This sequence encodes CASSQGGGAFF.

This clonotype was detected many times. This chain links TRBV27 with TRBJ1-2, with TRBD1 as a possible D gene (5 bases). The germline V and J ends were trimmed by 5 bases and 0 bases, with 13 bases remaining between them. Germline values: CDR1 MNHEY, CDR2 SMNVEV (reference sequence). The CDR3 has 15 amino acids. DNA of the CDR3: TGTGCCAGCAGTCCTATGGAGGGGACTAACTATGGCTACACCTTC. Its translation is CASSPMEGTNYGYTF.

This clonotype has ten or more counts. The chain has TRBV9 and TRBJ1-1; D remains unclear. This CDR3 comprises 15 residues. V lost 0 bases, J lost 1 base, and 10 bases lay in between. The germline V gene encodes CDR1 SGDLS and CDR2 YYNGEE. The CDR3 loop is CASSVGSIQNTEAFF. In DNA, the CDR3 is TGTGCCAGCAGCGTAGGAAGCATACAGAACACTGAAGCTTTCTTT.

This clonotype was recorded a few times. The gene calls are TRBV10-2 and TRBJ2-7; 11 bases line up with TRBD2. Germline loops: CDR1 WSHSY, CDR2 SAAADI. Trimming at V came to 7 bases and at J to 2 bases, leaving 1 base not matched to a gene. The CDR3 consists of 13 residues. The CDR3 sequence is CASTSGGTYEQYF. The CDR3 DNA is TGCGCCAGCACTAGCGGGGGGACCTACGAGCAGTACTTC.

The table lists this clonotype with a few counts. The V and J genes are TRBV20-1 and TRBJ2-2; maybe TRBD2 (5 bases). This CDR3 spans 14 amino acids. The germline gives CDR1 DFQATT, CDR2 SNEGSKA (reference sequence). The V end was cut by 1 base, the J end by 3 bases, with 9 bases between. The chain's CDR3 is CSARGLLYTGELFF. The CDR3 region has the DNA TGCAGTGCTAGAGGACTACTCTACACCGGGGAGCTGTTTTTT.

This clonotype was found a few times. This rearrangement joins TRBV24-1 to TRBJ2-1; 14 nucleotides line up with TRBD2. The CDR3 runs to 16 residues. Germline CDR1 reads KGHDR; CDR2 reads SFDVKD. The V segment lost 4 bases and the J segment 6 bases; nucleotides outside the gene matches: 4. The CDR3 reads CATSDPTSGRGNEQFF. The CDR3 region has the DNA TGTGCCACCAGTGACCCGACTAGCGGGAGGGGCAATGAGCAGTTCTTC.

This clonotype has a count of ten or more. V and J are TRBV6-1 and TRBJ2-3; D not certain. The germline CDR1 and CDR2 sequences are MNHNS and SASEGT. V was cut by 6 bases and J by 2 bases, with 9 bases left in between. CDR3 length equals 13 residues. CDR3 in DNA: TGTGCCAGCAGCACGGACGCCACAGATACGCAGTATTTT. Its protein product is CASSTDATDTQYF.